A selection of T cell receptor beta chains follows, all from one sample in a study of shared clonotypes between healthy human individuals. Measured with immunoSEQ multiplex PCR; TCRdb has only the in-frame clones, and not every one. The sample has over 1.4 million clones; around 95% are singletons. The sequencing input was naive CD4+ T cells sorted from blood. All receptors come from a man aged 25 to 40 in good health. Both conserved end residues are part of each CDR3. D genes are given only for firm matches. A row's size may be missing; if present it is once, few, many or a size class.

CDR3aa: CASSFGDRTIGYEQYF; CDR3nt: TGTGCCAGCAGTTTTGGGGACCGTACTATAGGATACGAGCAGTACTTC; abundance: NA; len: 16; d_gene: NA; j_gene: TRBJ2-7; v_gene: TRBV28
CDR3aa: CASSFAGGSQETQYF; CDR3nt: TGCGCCAGCAGCTTTGCAGGGGGCTCCCAAGAGACCCAGTACTTC; abundance: NA; len: 15; d_gene: TRBD1; j_gene: TRBJ2-5; v_gene: TRBV5-1
CDR3aa: CASSENRGYGNTIYF; CDR3nt: TGTGCCAGCAGTGAAAATAGGGGATACGGAAACACCATATATTTT; abundance: NA; len: 15; d_gene: NA; j_gene: TRBJ1-3; v_gene: TRBV2
CDR3aa: CASSHQLAEETQYF; CDR3nt: TGTGCCAGTAGTCACCAACTAGCGGAAGAGACCCAGTACTTC; abundance: NA; len: 14; d_gene: TRBD2; j_gene: TRBJ2-5; v_gene: TRBV19
CDR3aa: CASKFAGQAYEQYF; CDR3nt: TGTGCCAGCAAGTTCGCGGGGCAAGCCTACGAGCAGTACTTC; abundance: NA; len: 14; d_gene: NA; j_gene: TRBJ2-7; v_gene: TRBV28
CDR3aa: CAWSGLGSDTQYF; CDR3nt: TGTGCCTGGAGTGGCCTGGGGTCGGATACGCAGTATTTT; abundance: NA; len: 13; d_gene: NA; j_gene: TRBJ2-3; v_gene: TRBV30
CDR3aa: CASSSGLAGMSSYEQYF; CDR3nt: TGCGCCAGCAGCTCTGGACTAGCGGGGATGAGCTCCTACGAGCAGTACTTC; abundance: NA; len: 17; d_gene: TRBD2; j_gene: TRBJ2-7; v_gene: TRBV5-1
CDR3aa: CASSLAGVINEQFF; CDR3nt: TGTGCCAGCAGTCTAGCGGGAGTAATCAATGAGCAGTTCTTC; abundance: NA; len: 14; d_gene: TRBD2; j_gene: TRBJ2-1; v_gene: TRBV2
CDR3aa: CASSTYRRQYHNEQFF; CDR3nt: TGTGCCAGCAGTACCTATCGGAGACAGTACCACAATGAGCAGTTCTTC; abundance: once; len: 16; d_gene: NA; j_gene: TRBJ2-1; v_gene: TRBV7-2
CDR3aa: CASSPGETGELFF; CDR3nt: TGTGCCAGCAGTCCTGGAGAGACCGGGGAGCTGTTTTTT; abundance: NA; len: 13; d_gene: NA; j_gene: TRBJ2-2; v_gene: TRBV2
CDR3aa: CASSEWVDGYTF; CDR3nt: TGTGCCAGCAGTGAATGGGTGGATGGCTACACCTTC; abundance: NA; len: 12; d_gene: NA; j_gene: TRBJ1-2; v_gene: TRBV6-1
CDR3aa: CASSQMGQPQYGYTF; CDR3nt: TGCGCCAGCAGCCAAATGGGACAGCCTCAATATGGCTACACCTTC; abundance: NA; len: 15; d_gene: TRBD1; j_gene: TRBJ1-2; v_gene: TRBV5-1
CDR3aa: CASSNGNGTGASQETQYF; CDR3nt: TGTGCCAGCAGCAATGGGAACGGGACAGGGGCCTCACAAGAGACCCAGTACTTC; abundance: NA; len: 18; d_gene: NA; j_gene: TRBJ2-5; v_gene: TRBV21-1
CDR3aa: CASTRWTSTDTQYF; CDR3nt: TGTGCCAGCACAAGGTGGACTAGCACAGATACGCAGTATTTT; abundance: NA; len: 14; d_gene: NA; j_gene: TRBJ2-3; v_gene: TRBV2
CDR3aa: CASAHGPWETQYF; CDR3nt: TGTGCCTCGGCCCACGGACCGTGGGAGACCCAGTACTTC; abundance: NA; len: 13; d_gene: NA; j_gene: TRBJ2-5; v_gene: TRBV30
CDR3aa: CASSSTGTSSYEQYF; CDR3nt: TGTGCCAGCAGTTCAACCGGGACTAGTTCCTACGAGCAGTACTTC; abundance: NA; len: 15; d_gene: TRBD2; j_gene: TRBJ2-7; v_gene: TRBV6-5
CDR3aa: CASSFAGNTEAFF; CDR3nt: TGTGCCAGCAGCTTCGCGGGGAACACTGAAGCTTTCTTT; abundance: NA; len: 13; d_gene: NA; j_gene: TRBJ1-1; v_gene: TRBV7-2
CDR3aa: CASSYIGVFYEQYF; CDR3nt: TGTGCCAGCAGTTACATTGGGGTCTTCTACGAGCAGTACTTC; abundance: NA; len: 14; d_gene: NA; j_gene: TRBJ2-7; v_gene: TRBV6-5
CDR3aa: CASSQGQGSHRDGEAFF; CDR3nt: TGTGCCAGCAGCCAGGGACAAGGGTCTCATAGGGATGGTGAAGCTTTCTTT; abundance: NA; len: 17; d_gene: NA; j_gene: TRBJ1-1; v_gene: TRBV5-5
CDR3aa: CASSLVTGGTEAFF; CDR3nt: TGTGCCAGCAGCTTAGTGACAGGGGGCACTGAAGCTTTCTTT; abundance: NA; len: 14; d_gene: TRBD1; j_gene: TRBJ1-1; v_gene: TRBV7-2
CDR3aa: CASSALSNQPQHF; CDR3nt: TGTGCCAGCAGCGCGCTCAGCAATCAGCCCCAGCATTTT; abundance: NA; len: 13; d_gene: NA; j_gene: TRBJ1-5; v_gene: TRBV9
CDR3aa: CASSPVQTNTGELFF; CDR3nt: TGTGCCAGCTCACCAGTCCAGACGAACACCGGGGAGCTGTTTTTT; abundance: NA; len: 15; d_gene: NA; j_gene: TRBJ2-2; v_gene: TRBV18